This entry lists 13 T cell receptor beta chains sequenced from one sample in a study of cytomegalovirus exposure and HLA in healthy donors. The PCR had 60 Vbeta and 13 Jbeta primers. Clones were sequenced by immunoSEQ multiplex PCR, and TCRdb holds only the in-frame ones, with some missing. The sample shows 95,000 to 150,000 clones, 66% of them seen only once. The sample was PBMCs. The receptors here all came from a man younger than 35 in good health and CMV-seronegative.

This clone was seen a few times. The chain joins TRBV10-3 to TRBJ2-2, with 11 bases fitting TRBD1. J was trimmed by 5 bases and V by 11 bases; bases with no gene match: 10. CDR1 and CDR2 from the germline V gene are ENHRY and SYGVKD. This CDR3 region has 15 residues. CDR3 loop: CASRGGTGGTGELFF. In DNA, the CDR3 is TGTGCCTCCAGGGGTGGGACAGGGGGAACCGGGGAGCTGTTTTTT.

The chain joins TRBV6-1 to TRBJ1-2, with D possibly matching TRBD1 (6 bases). The V end was cut by 8 bases, the J end by 2 bases, with 18 bases between. This CDR3 spans 15 amino acids. Germline CDR1 and CDR2: MNHNS and SASEGT. The CDR3 spells CASDITQGYNYGYTF. For the CDR3, the DNA is TGTGCCAGCGACATAACACAGGGATACAACTATGGCTACACCTTC.

The genes are TRBV28 and TRBJ2-1, with D possibly matching TRBD1 (6 bases). V dropped 6 bases and J dropped 8 bases, with 17 bases sitting between them. Germline CDR1 MDHEN, CDR2 SYDVKM. The length of the CDR3 is 14 residues. The CDR3 loop is CASRGALHFDEQFF. The DNA of the CDR3 is TGTGCCAGCAGGGGGGCCCTGCATTTCGATGAGCAGTTCTTC.

CDR3 region: CASSEPTTDRGEKQYF. CDR3 sequence (DNA): TGTGCCAGCAGCGAGCCAACAACGGACAGGGGGGAGAAGCAGTACTTC. J is TRBJ2-7 and V is TRBV7-2, with 10 bases lining up with TRBD1. The CDR3 sequence is 16 residues long. The V and J ends lost 5 bases and 8 bases, in that order; junction bases with no gene match: 15. CDR1 and CDR2 from the germline V gene are SGHTA and FQGNSA.

The V gene is TRBV5-1, the J gene TRBJ2-1; D unresolved. The germline V gene has CDR1 SGHRS and CDR2 YFSETQ. Trimming shortened V by 0 bases and J by 8 bases, and 15 bases separated the two germline ends. The CDR3 totals 15 residues. CDR3 amino acids: CASSLAISVGYEQFF. CDR3 nucleotides: TGCGCCAGCAGCTTGGCCATCAGTGTGGGCTATGAGCAGTTCTTC.

The chain joins TRBV19 to TRBJ2-7, with a weak D call TRBD2 (5 bases). Germline CDR1 LNHDA, CDR2 SQIVND (reference sequence). The CDR3 loop spans 13 amino acids. V was clipped by 6 bases and J by 0 bases, with 9 bases between them. The CDR3 DNA follows: TGTGCCAGTAGATCGGGGAACTCCTACGAGCAGTACTTC. This codes for CASRSGNSYEQYF.

The rearrangement uses TRBV9 and TRBJ2-3, with TRBD2 identical over 7 bases. The CDR3 runs 16 residues. Germline V gene lookup returns CDR1 SGDLS and CDR2 YYNGEE. The ends lost 3 bases at V and 2 bases at J; junction bases unmatched: 9. The CDR3 loop reads CASSAGTSVNTDTQYF. The CDR3 region has the DNA TGTGCCAGCAGCGCTGGAACTAGCGTCAACACAGATACGCAGTATTTT. The whole variable domain, filled in from reference TRBV9 and TRBJ2-3, reads DSGVTQTPKHLITATGQRVTLRCSPRSGDLSVYWYQQSLDQGLQFLIQYYNGEERAKGNILERFSAQQFPDLHSELNLSSLELGDSALYFCASSAGTSVNTDTQYFGPGTRLTVL.

This clone was observed a few times. This chain links TRBV19 with TRBJ2-3; 9 bases fit TRBD2. This CDR3 region has 15 residues. V was pared by 6 bases and J by 2 bases, with 6 bases of the junction left unmatched. Germline assignment: CDR1 LNHDA and CDR2 SQIVND (reference sequence). For the CDR3, the DNA is TGTGCCAGTAGAGATAGCGGGGGCCTCACAGATACGCAGTATTTT. This sequence encodes CASRDSGGLTDTQYF.

The rearrangement uses TRBV6-5 and TRBJ2-7; a weak D match, TRBD1 (6 bases). The germline gives CDR1 MNHEY, CDR2 SVGAGI. The CDR3 is 14 residues long. V was shortened by 2 bases and J by 3 bases, with 11 bases between the two germline ends. CDR3: CASSYGQRSYEQYF. Written as DNA, the CDR3 is TGTGCCAGCAGTTACGGACAGAGGAGCTACGAGCAGTACTTC.

The rearrangement uses TRBV6-1 and TRBJ1-1; D unresolved. Per the germline V gene, CDR1 is MNHNS and CDR2 is SASEGT. The CDR3 is 13 amino acids. Deletions cut 6 bases from V and 4 bases from J, with 12 bases between. The CDR3: CASRLHGSTEAFF. CDR3 in DNA: TGTGCCAGCAGACTGCATGGGAGCACTGAAGCTTTCTTT.

This clone showed up just a few times. The chain links TRBV18 to TRBJ2-3, with 11 positions matching TRBD2. Germline CDR1 and CDR2: KGHSH and LQKENI. The V gene end was trimmed by 5 bases and the J gene end by 3 bases; junction bases not matched to a gene: 7. The CDR3 contains 16 residues. In nucleotides, the CDR3 is TGTGCCAGCTCATCCCTAGCGGGGGGTACTACAGATACGCAGTATTTT. Protein product: CASSSLAGGTTDTQYF.

By share of the sample, this clone is medium-sized. The genes are TRBV6-4 and TRBJ2-3; 11 bases are a match to TRBD1. CDR1 and CDR2 (germline): MRHNA, SNTAGT. The V segment lost 4 bases and the J segment 2 bases; nucleotides outside the gene matches: 2. This CDR3 has 15 residues. CDR3 sequence (DNA): TGTGCCAGCAGTGGGACAGGGGGCCACACAGATACGCAGTATTTT. Amino acids: CASSGTGGHTDTQYF.

The V and J genes are TRBV30 and TRBJ2-1; 8 bases match TRBD1. The junction had 5 bases not matched to a gene; V was cut back by 1 base and J by 6 bases. The CDR3 is made up of 14 amino acids. Germline V CDR1 and CDR2: GTSNPN, SVGIG (reference sequence). DNA for the CDR3: TGTGCCTGGAGTGCCGGACAGGGAGTCAATGAGCAGTTCTTC. Translating it yields CAWSAGQGVNEQFF.